Only a few counts were recorded for the clone carrying this T cell receptor (beta chain). Its antigen is unidentified. TCRdb analysed the reads with MiXCR anew, one entry per CDR3 protein. The repertoire has roughly 110,000 distinct CDR3 sequences, 9.5% to 13% of them found once; the top ten carry around a third. This CDR3 spans 14 amino acids. V lost 3 bases and J lost 3; bases outside the gene matches: 6. Germline CDR1 and CDR2: DFQATT and SNEGSKA (reference sequence). The sample belongs to a study of T cell repertoires in cytomegalovirus infection. Whole-study context: An indication of both CMV infection and matching HLA type came from public TCR beta signatures.

Notes on the study in general: CMV carriers having the relevant HLA were flagged by cumulative public TCR beta family frequency. Ex vivo, HLA-C-restricted CMV-specific TCR beta clonotypes prevailed over the rest of the response.

This clonotype originated in a human donor in good health (CMV status not recorded). Some clones in this sample may be carry-over from other donors' samples. What was sequenced was PBMCs, sequenced either directly or after in vitro stimulation (not recorded which). This sequence joins TRBV20-1 and TRBJ2-5; 8 bases match TRBD2. The CDR3 sequence: CSASVEAGEETQYF. CDR3 nucleotides: TGCAGTGCTAGTGTGGAAGCGGGAGAAGAGACCCAGTACTTC.